Following are 31 T cell receptor beta chains from one sample sequenced in a study of shared clonotypes between healthy human individuals. Naive-designated CD8 cells lacked CD45RO, were positively enriched for CCR7, and omitted terminally differentiated effector memory CD45RA+ cells. Method: immunoSEQ multiplex PCR; TCRdb's copy keeps in-frame clones and lacks some. The table lists hundreds of thousands of clones, approximately 96% of them singletons. Sequencing used naive CD8+ T cells sorted from blood. All receptors come from a man under 40 in good health.

The chain has TRBV2 and TRBJ1-1; D possibly corresponds to TRBD1 (6 bases). The V and J ends lost 6 bases and 7 bases respectively, with 15 bases between them. This CDR3 is 13 amino acids long. CDR1 and CDR2 (germline): SNHLY, FYNNEI. The chain's CDR3 is CASRGARSDEAFF. As DNA, the CDR3 is TGTGCCAGCAGGGGGGCGCGGTCCGATGAAGCTTTCTTT.

V gene TRBV19 combines with J gene TRBJ2-1; 9 bases map to TRBD2. Trimming took 1 base from V and 7 from J; bases not matched to a gene: 8. This CDR3 spans 16 amino acids. CDR1 LNHDA and CDR2 SQIVND come from the germline V gene (reference sequence). The CDR3 sequence: CASSIGLAGSKNEQFF. The CDR3 DNA follows: TGTGCCAGTAGTATAGGCCTAGCGGGAAGTAAGAATGAGCAGTTCTTC.

The chain recombines TRBV7-2 with TRBJ2-5; 13 nucleotides line up with TRBD2. V shed 3 bases, J shed 5 bases, and the junction held 12 bases outside the gene matches. This CDR3 has 18 residues. Germline CDR1 reads SGHTA; CDR2 reads FQGNSA. CDR3 nucleotide sequence: TGTGCCAGCAGCTTGCTTGGACTAGCGGGAGCCTTGGGGGAGACCCAGTACTTC. Translation gives CASSLLGLAGALGETQYF.

The chain uses TRBV25-1 and TRBJ2-2; 10 positions agree with TRBD2. CDR1 and CDR2 (germline): MGHDK, SYGVNS. The CDR3 extends over 16 amino acids. Losses at the gene ends were 8 bases for V and 4 bases for J; bases not matched to a gene: 10. CDR3 protein: CASGEREGLGTGELFF. The CDR3 DNA follows: TGTGCCAGCGGGGAGCGGGAGGGCCTGGGCACCGGGGAGCTGTTTTTT. Filled out from reference TRBV25-1 and TRBJ2-2, the complete variable domain reads EADIYQTPRYLVIGTGKKITLECSQTMGHDKMYWYQQDPGMELHLIHYSYGVNSTEKGDLSSESTVSRIRTEHFPLTLESARPSHTSQYLCASGEREGLGTGELFFGEGSRLTVL.

V and J are TRBV4-1 and TRBJ2-7, with D possibly being TRBD1 (6 bases). The V end lost 2 bases, the J end lost 3 bases, and 23 bases lay between the germline ends. CDR1 and CDR2 (germline): MGHRA, YSYEKL. This CDR3 is built from 18 residues. CDR3 in amino acids: CASSQLPTGRDTNYEQYF. The CDR3, as DNA: TGCGCCAGCAGCCAACTCCCTACGGGCCGGGACACGAACTACGAGCAGTACTTC.

V is TRBV19 and J is TRBJ2-1; D perhaps matches TRBD1 (6 bases). Between the trimmed V and J ends, which lost 4 bases and 5 bases, there was a span of 15 bases. The CDR3 totals 15 residues. The germline CDR1 and CDR2 sequences are LNHDA and SQIVND (reference sequence). The CDR3 bases are TGTGCCAGTAGTAAAGGTACGGACAGTGACAATGAGCAGTTCTTC. Translating gives CASSKGTDSDNEQFF.

V is TRBV9 and J is TRBJ2-1; no definite D call. Germline CDR1 and CDR2: SGDLS and YYNGEE. V lost 0 bases, J lost 2 bases, and 9 bases lay in between. The CDR3 consists of 15 residues. CDR3 residues: CASSVEADPYNEQFF. The CDR3 DNA follows: TGTGCCAGCAGCGTAGAGGCGGACCCCTACAATGAGCAGTTCTTC.

The chain is built from TRBV28 and TRBJ1-1; tentative D call: TRBD1 (6 bases). The V end lost 1 base, the J end lost 0 bases, and 12 bases lay between the germline ends. Germline CDR1 reads MDHEN; CDR2 reads SYDVKM. The CDR3 runs 16 residues. The CDR3 region is CASSLYRAAMNTEAFF. The CDR3 DNA reads as TGTGCCAGCAGTTTATACAGGGCTGCCATGAACACTGAAGCTTTCTTT.

This rearrangement joins TRBV7-9 to TRBJ2-3; 9 positions agree with TRBD1. After removal of 5 bases from V and 2 bases from J, the junction contained 11 bases not matched to a gene. The CDR3 is 17 amino acids. CDR1 is SEHNR and CDR2 is FQNEAQ in the germline V gene (reference sequence). The CDR3 DNA sequence: TGTGCCAGCAGCACAACGCCGGGACAGGGTTTCACAGATACGCAGTATTTT. Translation: CASSTTPGQGFTDTQYF.

In nucleotides, the CDR3 is TGTGCCAGCAGCTTTCTAAGGACAGCTAACTATGGCTACACCTTC. Its protein is CASSFLRTANYGYTF. V and J are TRBV7-9 and TRBJ1-2, with TRBD1 as a possible D gene (6 bases). The CDR3 has 15 residues. V was cut by 3 bases and J by 0 bases, with 11 bases left in between. From germline, CDR1 is SEHNR and CDR2 FQNEAQ (reference sequence).

This chain links TRBV27 with TRBJ2-1; no clear D gene. This CDR3 has 12 residues. V gave up 6 bases and J gave up 7 bases, with 10 bases separating them. Germline CDR1 is MNHEY and CDR2 is SMNVEV (reference sequence). The chain's CDR3 is CASSPVGNEQFF. The CDR3, as DNA: TGTGCCAGCAGCCCAGTAGGGAATGAGCAGTTCTTC.

J is TRBJ2-7 and V is TRBV30; possible D gene TRBD2, 6 bases. Trimming cost V 5 bases and J 5 bases, with 19 bases left between them. Germline V gene sequence: CDR1 GTSNPN, CDR2 SVGIG (reference sequence). This CDR3 is 14 amino acids long. Here the CDR3 reads CAWGSGLAIHEQYF. The CDR3 region has the DNA TGTGCCTGGGGGAGCGGGCTAGCAATCCACGAGCAGTACTTC.

This clone was seen just once. The V gene is TRBV5-1, the J gene TRBJ2-5, with D possibly being TRBD1 (5 bases). The CDR3 has 15 amino acids. V was clipped by 3 bases and J by 5 bases, with 17 bases between them. Germline V gene sequence: CDR1 SGHRS, CDR2 YFSETQ. The CDR3 spells CASSWSWGALETQYF. The CDR3 nucleotides are TGCGCCAGCAGCTGGAGCTGGGGCGCATTGGAGACCCAGTACTTC.

The chain joins TRBV5-4 to TRBJ2-7; 11 bases match TRBD2. V lost 2 bases to trimming and J lost 4 bases; unmatched junction nucleotides: 5. Looked up from germline, CDR1 is SGHNT and CDR2 is YYREEE (reference sequence). CDR3 size: 15 residues. The DNA of the CDR3 is TGTGCCAGCAGCTTCCTAGCGGGAGGCATTTACGAGCAGTACTTC. Translating it yields CASSFLAGGIYEQYF.

This clone was counted once. V and J are TRBV27 and TRBJ2-5; 12 nucleotides agree with TRBD2. The CDR3 totals 16 residues. The V gene end was trimmed by 6 bases and the J gene end by 4 bases; junction bases not matched to a gene: 9. CDR1 is MNHEY, CDR2 SMNVEV, per germline (reference sequence). The CDR3 bases are TGTGCCAGCAGGCCGGGACTAGCGGGCTCGGGAGAGACCCAGTACTTC. Protein: CASRPGLAGSGETQYF.

The chain carries TRBV30 and TRBJ2-2; 10 positions agree with TRBD2. The CDR3 runs to 15 residues. V shed 2 bases and J 6 bases; nucleotides not matched to a gene: 6. Germline CDR1 and CDR2: GTSNPN and SVGIG (reference sequence). The CDR3 DNA follows: TGTGCCTGGAGTTCAGGACTAGCGGCGGCCGGGGAGCTGTTTTTT. Its protein product is CAWSSGLAAAGELFF.

The chain is built from TRBV27 and TRBJ2-6; 8 positions agree with TRBD1. Losses at the gene ends were 3 bases for V and 2 bases for J; bases not matched to a gene: 9. This CDR3 has 18 amino acids. Germline assignment: CDR1 MNHEY and CDR2 SMNVEV (reference sequence). The CDR3 protein is CASSFLRTGKAGANVLTF. CDR3 nucleotides: TGTGCCAGCAGTTTCCTCCGGACAGGGAAGGCTGGGGCCAACGTCCTGACTTTC.

The chain links TRBV7-9 to TRBJ2-1; D may be TRBD1 (6 bases). The CDR3 extends over 15 amino acids. Trimming shortened V by 8 bases and J by 3 bases, and 17 bases separated the two germline ends. Germline-derived CDR1 and CDR2 are SEHNR and FQNEAQ (reference sequence). The CDR3 DNA reads as TGTGCCAGCCCCTCGGTGGGGGACAACTACAATGAGCAGTTCTTC. This translates into CASPSVGDNYNEQFF.

The chain uses TRBV9 and TRBJ2-1; D not certain. The CDR3 totals 14 residues. Germline V CDR1 and CDR2: SGDLS, YYNGEE. Between the trimmed V and J ends, which lost 0 bases and 9 bases, there was a span of 13 bases. The CDR3 protein is CASSVGWRSPEQFF. CDR3 nucleotides: TGTGCCAGCAGCGTAGGTTGGCGGAGCCCTGAGCAGTTCTTC.

The rearrangement uses TRBV7-8 and TRBJ1-4; D gene ambiguous. CDR1 and CDR2 (germline): SGHVS, FQNEAQ. V was clipped by 6 bases and J by 3 bases, with 11 bases between them. The CDR3 runs 14 residues. The DNA for the CDR3 is TGTGCCAGCAGGGGCGGAGTGGCTAATGAAAAACTGTTTTTT. Protein: CASRGGVANEKLFF.

In its sample, this clone was seen a few times. Distinct nucleotide sequences in the sample also encode this CDR3. The chain recombines TRBV7-9 with TRBJ2-7, with D unresolved. The CDR3 runs to 12 residues. Germline V gene sequence: CDR1 SEHNR, CDR2 FQNEAQ (reference sequence). Trimming pared 3 bases from V and 4 bases from J, leaving 7 bases between. Here the CDR3 reads CASSLGFYEQYF. DNA for the CDR3: TGTGCCAGCAGCTTGGGGTTTTACGAGCAGTACTTC.

This chain uses TRBV11-3 with TRBJ2-1, with D possibly TRBD2 on 6 matching bases. V lost 2 bases and J lost 3, with 8 bases in between. CDR3 size: 14 residues. In germline, CDR1 is SGHNT, CDR2 YENEEA. In nucleotides, the CDR3 is TGTGCCAGCAGCTTACCGGGACTCTACAATGAGCAGTTCTTC. Translation: CASSLPGLYNEQFF.

The V and J genes are TRBV6-4 and TRBJ2-3; 9 bases fit TRBD1. The ends lost 3 bases at V and 2 bases at J; junction bases unmatched: 12. The CDR3 consists of 18 residues. Germline V gene data show CDR1 as MRHNA and CDR2 as SNTAGT. For the CDR3, the DNA is TGTGCCAGCAGTGATCCGGGACAGGGAGCGGAGGACACAGATACGCAGTATTTT. Residues: CASSDPGQGAEDTDTQYF.

The chain is built from TRBV28 and TRBJ2-7, with D perhaps matching TRBD2 (5 bases). V dropped 4 bases and J dropped 3 bases, with 13 bases sitting between them. CDR1 is MDHEN and CDR2 is SYDVKM in the germline V gene. The CDR3 consists of 14 residues. The CDR3 DNA reads TGTGCCAGCAGTTGGAGAAGGACTCGCTACGAGCAGTACTTC. Its translation: CASSWRRTRYEQYF.

V gene TRBV4-3 combines with J gene TRBJ2-2, with D unresolved. This CDR3 has 15 residues. Trimming took 0 bases from V and 1 from J, leaving 6 bases between them. Looked up from germline, CDR1 is LGHNA and CDR2 is YSLEER. The CDR3 DNA follows: TGCGCCAGCAGCCAAGATTTGGGGAACACCGGGGAGCTGTTTTTT. Protein: CASSQDLGNTGELFF.

The chain joins TRBV4-1 to TRBJ2-7; TRBD2 is a possible D gene (5 bases). The V gene's germline CDR1 is MGHRA and CDR2 YSYEKL. CDR3 size: 11 residues. The germline V and J ends were trimmed by 3 bases and 7 bases, with 7 bases remaining between them. The CDR3 loop reads CASSHTGEQYF. The CDR3 nucleotides are TGCGCCAGCAGCCACACGGGGGAGCAGTACTTC.

The chain employs TRBV2 and TRBJ2-7, with D possibly TRBD2 on 7 matching bases. Germline V gene sequence: CDR1 SNHLY, CDR2 FYNNEI. The CDR3 is made up of 13 amino acids. Trimming cost V 11 bases and J 5 bases, with 19 bases left between them. CDR3 nucleotides: TGTGCCGTCAAAATTGGGCGGGGGCACGAGCAGTACTTC. This translates into CAVKIGRGHEQYF.

The chain uses TRBV14 and TRBJ2-1; 9 nucleotides align to TRBD1. The germline V gene encodes CDR1 SGHDN and CDR2 FVKESK. The CDR3 contains 15 residues. After removal of 3 bases from V and 3 bases from J, the junction contained 3 bases not matched to a gene. The CDR3 region is CASSHRDRDYNEQFF. CDR3 bases: TGTGCCAGCAGCCACCGGGACAGGGACTACAATGAGCAGTTCTTC.

A word on this clone: Mismatch with germline at one junction end may stem from a read error. The gene calls are TRBV7-7 and TRBJ2-1, with 12 bases fitting TRBD2. Germline values: CDR1 SSHAT, CDR2 FNYEAQ (reference sequence). The CDR3 runs 15 residues. CDR3 sequence: CASRRLAGDYNEQFF. CDR3 sequence (DNA): TGTGCTAGCAGACGACTAGCGGGAGATTACAATGAGCAGTTCTTC.

This sequence joins TRBV15 and TRBJ2-6; possible D gene TRBD2, 5 bases. Germline lookup yields CDR1 LNHNV and CDR2 YYDKDF (reference sequence). V lost 1 base and J lost 4, with 8 bases in between. CDR3 length equals 15 residues. CDR3 residues: CATSRVAGGANVLTF. CDR3 coding DNA: TGTGCCACCAGCAGAGTGGCGGGCGGGGCCAACGTCCTGACTTTC.

Regarding this clone: Other DNA sequences in the sample encode the same CDR3. V usage is TRBV27 and J usage is TRBJ2-7; 8 bases are a match to TRBD2. CDR1 is MNHEY and CDR2 is SMNVEV in the germline V gene (reference sequence). V gave up 6 bases and J gave up 2 bases; unmatched junction bases: 3. This CDR3 is built from 13 residues. The CDR3 nucleotides are TGTGCCAGCAGGGTAGCGGGGACCTACGAGCAGTACTTC. As protein: CASRVAGTYEQYF.